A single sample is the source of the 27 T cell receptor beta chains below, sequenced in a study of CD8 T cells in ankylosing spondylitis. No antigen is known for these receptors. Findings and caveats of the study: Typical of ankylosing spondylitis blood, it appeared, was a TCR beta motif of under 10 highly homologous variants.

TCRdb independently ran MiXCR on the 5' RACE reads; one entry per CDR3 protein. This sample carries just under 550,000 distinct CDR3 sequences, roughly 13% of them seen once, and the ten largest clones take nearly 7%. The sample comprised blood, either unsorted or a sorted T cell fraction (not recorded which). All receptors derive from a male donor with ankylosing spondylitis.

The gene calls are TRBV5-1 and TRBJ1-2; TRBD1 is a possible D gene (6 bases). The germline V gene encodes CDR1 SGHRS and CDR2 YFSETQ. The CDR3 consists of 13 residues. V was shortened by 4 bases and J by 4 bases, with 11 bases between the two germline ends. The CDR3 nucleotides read TGCGCCAGCAGCATCAGGGGAGCCTATGGCTACACCTTC. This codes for CASSIRGAYGYTF.

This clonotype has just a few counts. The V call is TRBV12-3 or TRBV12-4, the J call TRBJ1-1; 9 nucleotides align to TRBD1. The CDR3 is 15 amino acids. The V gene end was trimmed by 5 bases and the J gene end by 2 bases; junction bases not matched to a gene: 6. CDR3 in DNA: TGTGCCAGCAGTCCCCCCACAGGGGGCAACACTGAAGCTTTCTTT. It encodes CASSPPTGGNTEAFF.

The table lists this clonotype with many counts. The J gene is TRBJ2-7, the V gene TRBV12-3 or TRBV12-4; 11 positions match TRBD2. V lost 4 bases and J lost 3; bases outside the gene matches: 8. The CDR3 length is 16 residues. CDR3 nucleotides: TGTGCCAGCAGTTCCTGGGGGACTAGCGGAAACTACGAGCAGTACTTC. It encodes CASSSWGTSGNYEQYF.

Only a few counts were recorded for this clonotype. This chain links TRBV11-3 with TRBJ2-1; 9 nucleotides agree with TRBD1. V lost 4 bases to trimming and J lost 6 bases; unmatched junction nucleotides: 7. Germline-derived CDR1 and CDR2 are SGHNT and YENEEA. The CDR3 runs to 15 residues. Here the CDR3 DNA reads TGTGCCAGCAGCTCGAGGACAGGGGCCGTCAATGAGCAGTTCTTC. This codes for CASSSRTGAVNEQFF.

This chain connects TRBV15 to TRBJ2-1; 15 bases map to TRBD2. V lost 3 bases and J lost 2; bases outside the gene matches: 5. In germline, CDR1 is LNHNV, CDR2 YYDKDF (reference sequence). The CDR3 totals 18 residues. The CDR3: CATSRMGLAGGPYNEQFF. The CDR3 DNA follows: TGTGCCACCAGCAGGATGGGACTAGCGGGAGGTCCCTACAATGAGCAGTTCTTC.

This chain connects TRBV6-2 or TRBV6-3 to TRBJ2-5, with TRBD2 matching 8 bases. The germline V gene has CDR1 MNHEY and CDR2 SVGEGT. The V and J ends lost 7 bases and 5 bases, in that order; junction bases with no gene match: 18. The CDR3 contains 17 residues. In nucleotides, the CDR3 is TGTGCCAGCAAACTCTATGCGGCGGGAGGATCTCGGGAGACCCAGTACTTC. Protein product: CASKLYAAGGSRETQYF.

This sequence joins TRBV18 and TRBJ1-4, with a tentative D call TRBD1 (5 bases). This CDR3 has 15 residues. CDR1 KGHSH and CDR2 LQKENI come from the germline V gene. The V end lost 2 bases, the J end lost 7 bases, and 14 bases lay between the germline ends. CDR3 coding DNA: TGTGCCAGCTCACCAAACCCGGCCGGGGGTGAAAAACTGTTTTTT. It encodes CASSPNPAGGEKLFF. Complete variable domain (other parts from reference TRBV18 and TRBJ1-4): NAGVMQNPRHLVRRRGQEARLRCSPMKGHSHVYWYRQLPEEGLKFMVYLQKENIIDESGMPKERFSAEFPKEGPSILRIQQVVRGDSAAYFCASSPNPAGGEKLFFGSGTQLSVL.

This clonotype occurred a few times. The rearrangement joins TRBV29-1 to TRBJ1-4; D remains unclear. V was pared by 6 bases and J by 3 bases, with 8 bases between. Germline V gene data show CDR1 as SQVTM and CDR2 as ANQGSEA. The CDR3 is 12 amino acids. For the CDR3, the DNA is TGCAGCGTCCTCACTTCTAATGAAAAACTGTTTTTT. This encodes CSVLTSNEKLFF.

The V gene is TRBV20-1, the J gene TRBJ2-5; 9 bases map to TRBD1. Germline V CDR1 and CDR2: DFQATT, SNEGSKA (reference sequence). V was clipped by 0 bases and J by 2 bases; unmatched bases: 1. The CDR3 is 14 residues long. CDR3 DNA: TGCAGTGCTAGAGAAGGGACAGGGCAAGAGACCCAGTACTTC. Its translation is CSAREGTGQETQYF.

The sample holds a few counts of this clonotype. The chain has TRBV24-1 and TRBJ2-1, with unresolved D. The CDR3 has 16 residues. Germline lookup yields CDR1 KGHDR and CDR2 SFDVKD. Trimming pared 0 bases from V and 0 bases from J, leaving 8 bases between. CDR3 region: CATSDLGPRSYNEQFF. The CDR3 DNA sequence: TGTGCCACCAGTGATTTGGGACCCCGCTCCTACAATGAGCAGTTCTTC.

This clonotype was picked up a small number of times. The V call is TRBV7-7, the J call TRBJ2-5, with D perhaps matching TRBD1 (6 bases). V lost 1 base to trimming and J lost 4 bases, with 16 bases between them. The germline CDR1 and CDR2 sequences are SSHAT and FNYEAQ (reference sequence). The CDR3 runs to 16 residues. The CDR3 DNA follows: TGTGCCAGCAGCTTAGAACAGGGCTTTAGGTCAGAGACCCAGTACTTC. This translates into CASSLEQGFRSETQYF. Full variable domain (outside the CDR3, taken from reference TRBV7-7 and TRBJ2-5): GAGVSQSPRYKVTKRGQDVTLRCDPISSHATLYWYQQALGQGPEFLTYFNYEAQPDKSGLPSDRFSAERPEGSISTLTIQRTEQRDSAMYRCASSLEQGFRSETQYFGPGTRLLVL.

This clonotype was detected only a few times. The CDR3 sequence: CASTAGYGYTF. CDR3 in DNA: TGCGCCAGCACTGCAGGTTATGGCTACACCTTC. V is TRBV10-2 and J is TRBJ1-2; D is unclear. Deletions cut 7 bases from V and 5 bases from J, with 8 bases between. Germline CDR1 WSHSY, CDR2 SAAADI. This CDR3 region has 11 residues.

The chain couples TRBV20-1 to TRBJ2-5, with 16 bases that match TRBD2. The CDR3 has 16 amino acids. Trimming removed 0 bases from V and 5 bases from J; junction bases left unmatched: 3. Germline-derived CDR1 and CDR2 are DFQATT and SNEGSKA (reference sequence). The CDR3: CSAREGLAGGTETQYF. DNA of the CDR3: TGCAGTGCTAGAGAGGGACTAGCGGGAGGGACCGAGACCCAGTACTTC.

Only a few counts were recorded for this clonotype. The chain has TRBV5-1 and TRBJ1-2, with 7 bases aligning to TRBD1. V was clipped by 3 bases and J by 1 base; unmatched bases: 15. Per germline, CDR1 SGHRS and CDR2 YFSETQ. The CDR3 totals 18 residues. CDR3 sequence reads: CASSYKRSGQTFNYGYTF. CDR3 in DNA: TGCGCCAGCAGCTACAAACGTTCGGGACAGACCTTTAACTATGGCTACACCTTC.

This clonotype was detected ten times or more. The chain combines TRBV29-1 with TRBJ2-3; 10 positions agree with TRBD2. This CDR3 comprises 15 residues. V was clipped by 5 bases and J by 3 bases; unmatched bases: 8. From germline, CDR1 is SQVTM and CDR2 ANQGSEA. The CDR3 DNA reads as TGCAGCGTTCTCTTAGCGGGAGGCAAGACAGATACGCAGTATTTT. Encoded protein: CSVLLAGGKTDTQYF.

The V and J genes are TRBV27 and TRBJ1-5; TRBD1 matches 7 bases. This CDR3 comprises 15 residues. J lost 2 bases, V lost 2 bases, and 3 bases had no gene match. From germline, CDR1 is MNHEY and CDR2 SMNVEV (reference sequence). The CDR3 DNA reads TGTGCCAGCAGTTTAAGGGGGCCCGGCAATCAGCCCCAGCATTTT. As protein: CASSLRGPGNQPQHF.

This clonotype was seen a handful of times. The CDR3 DNA is TGTGCCAGCAGTGGGGGGCGGGGTAAGGAGACCCAGTACTTC. Translating it yields CASSGGRGKETQYF. The chain employs TRBV2 and TRBJ2-5, with D perhaps given as TRBD1 or TRBD2 (6 bases each). V gave up 4 bases and J gave up 5 bases, with 14 bases separating them. This CDR3 is 14 amino acids long. Germline V gene data show CDR1 as SNHLY and CDR2 as FYNNEI.

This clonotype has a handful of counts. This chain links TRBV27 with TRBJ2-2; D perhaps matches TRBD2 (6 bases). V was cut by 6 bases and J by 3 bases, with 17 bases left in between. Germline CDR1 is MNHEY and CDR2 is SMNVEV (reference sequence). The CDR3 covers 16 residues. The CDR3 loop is CASRPLSGVDTGELFF. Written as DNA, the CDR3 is TGTGCCAGCAGACCTCTGTCGGGAGTCGACACCGGGGAGCTGTTTTTT.

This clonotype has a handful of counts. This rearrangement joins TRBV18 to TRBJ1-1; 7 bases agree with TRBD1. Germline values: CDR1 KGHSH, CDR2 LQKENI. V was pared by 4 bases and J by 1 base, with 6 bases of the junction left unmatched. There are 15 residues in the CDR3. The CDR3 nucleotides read TGTGCCAGCTCACGACTCCGGGACAGGAACACTGAAGCTTTCTTT. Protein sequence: CASSRLRDRNTEAFF. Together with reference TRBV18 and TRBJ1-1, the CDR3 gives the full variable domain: NAGVMQNPRHLVRRRGQEARLRCSPMKGHSHVYWYRQLPEEGLKFMVYLQKENIIDESGMPKERFSAEFPKEGPSILRIQQVVRGDSAAYFCASSRLRDRNTEAFFGQGTRLTVV.

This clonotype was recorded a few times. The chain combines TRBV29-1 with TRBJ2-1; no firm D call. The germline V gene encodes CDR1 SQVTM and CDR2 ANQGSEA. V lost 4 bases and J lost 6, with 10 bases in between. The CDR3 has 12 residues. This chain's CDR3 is CSVGAAFNEQFF. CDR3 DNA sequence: TGCAGCGTTGGGGCAGCTTTCAATGAGCAGTTCTTC.

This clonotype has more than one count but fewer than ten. CDR3 nucleotides: TGTGCCAGCAGTGCAGGAGTCTTTCCCTACGAGCAGTACGTC. It specifies CASSAGVFPYEQYV. The chain combines TRBV2 with TRBJ2-7; D is ambiguous. This CDR3 has 14 amino acids. The ends were cut back, 4 bases at V and 2 bases at J, with 12 bases in the middle. CDR1 SNHLY and CDR2 FYNNEI come from the germline V gene.

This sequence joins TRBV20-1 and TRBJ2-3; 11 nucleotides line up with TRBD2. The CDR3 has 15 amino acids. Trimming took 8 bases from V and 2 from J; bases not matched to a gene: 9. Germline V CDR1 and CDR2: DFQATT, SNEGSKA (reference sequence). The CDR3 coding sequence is TGCAGTCCCCCCGGGACTAGCGGAAACACAGATACGCAGTATTTT. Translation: CSPPGTSGNTDTQYF.

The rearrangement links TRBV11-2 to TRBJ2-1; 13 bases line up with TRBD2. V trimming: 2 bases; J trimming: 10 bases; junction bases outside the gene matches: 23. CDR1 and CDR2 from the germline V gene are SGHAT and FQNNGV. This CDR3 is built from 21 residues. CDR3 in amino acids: CASSLFSSLSSTSGRAREQFF. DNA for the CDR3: TGTGCCAGCAGCTTATTTTCATCCCTCTCTTCTACTAGCGGGAGGGCCAGGGAGCAGTTCTTC.

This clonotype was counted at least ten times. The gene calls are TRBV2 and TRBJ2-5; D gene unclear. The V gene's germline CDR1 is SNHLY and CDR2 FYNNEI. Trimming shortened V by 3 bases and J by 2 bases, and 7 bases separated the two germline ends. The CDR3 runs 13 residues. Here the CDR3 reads CASSDVGQETQYF. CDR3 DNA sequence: TGTGCCAGCAGTGACGTTGGGCAAGAGACCCAGTACTTC.

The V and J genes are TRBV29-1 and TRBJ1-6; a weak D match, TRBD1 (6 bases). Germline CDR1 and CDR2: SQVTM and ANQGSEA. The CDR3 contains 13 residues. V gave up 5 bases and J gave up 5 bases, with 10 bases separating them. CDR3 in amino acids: CSVRQEHNSPLHF. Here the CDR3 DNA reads TGCAGCGTTCGACAGGAGCATAATTCACCCCTCCACTTT.

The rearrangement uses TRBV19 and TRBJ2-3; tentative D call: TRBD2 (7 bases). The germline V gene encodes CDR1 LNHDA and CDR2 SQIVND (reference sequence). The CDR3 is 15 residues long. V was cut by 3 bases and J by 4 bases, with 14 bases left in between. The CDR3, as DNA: TGTGCCAGTAGTATGAAGGGGCGGGGGCCAGATACGCAGTATTTT. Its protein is CASSMKGRGPDTQYF. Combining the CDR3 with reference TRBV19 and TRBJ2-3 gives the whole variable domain DGGITQSPKYLFRKEGQNVTLSCEQNLNHDAMYWYRQDPGQGLRLIYYSQIVNDFQKGDIAEGYSVSREKKESFPLTVTSAQKNPTAFYLCASSMKGRGPDTQYFGPGTRLTVL.

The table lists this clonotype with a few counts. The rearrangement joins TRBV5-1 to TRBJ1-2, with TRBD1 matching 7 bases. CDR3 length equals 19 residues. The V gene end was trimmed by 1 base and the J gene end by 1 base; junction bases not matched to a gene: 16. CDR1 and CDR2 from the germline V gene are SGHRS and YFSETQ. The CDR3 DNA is TGCGCCAGCAGCTTGATGGCGGGACAGCCTCTGGGCTTTAACTATGGCTACACCTTC. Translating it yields CASSLMAGQPLGFNYGYTF.